Sequencing of this T cell receptor beta chain was carried out in a study of CD8+CD57+ T cells in acquired aplastic anemia. Whole-study context: Sorted CD4+ and CD8+ cell DNA averaged around 3 ug.

Selection for sequencing was limited to patients who had shown CD8+CD57+ cell expansion by flow cytometry. Each patient carried a diagnosis of severe acquired aplastic anemia. Each patient gave a blood sample that was collected before any therapy had been received. Investigators profiled TCR beta VDJ and CDR3 from genomic DNA template. TCRdb ran MiXCR on the reads and lists one entry per CDR3 protein. Here the sample spans some 160,000 distinct CDR3 sequences, approximately 51% being singletons. Germline lookup yields CDR1 SNHLY and CDR2 FYNNEI. The length of the CDR3 is 12 residues. Trimming removed 7 bases at V and 8 bases at J, with 14 bases between. This clonotype was seen only once.

The source is a human donor with aplastic anemia. Material: sorted CD4+, CD8+, or CD8+CD57+ T cells (not recorded which) from PBMCs. This sequence joins TRBV2 and TRBJ1-2; D may be TRBD1 (6 bases). In DNA form, the CDR3 reads TGTGCCAGCAATCAGGGGCCGGGAGGCTACACCTTC. Its protein is CASNQGPGGYTF.